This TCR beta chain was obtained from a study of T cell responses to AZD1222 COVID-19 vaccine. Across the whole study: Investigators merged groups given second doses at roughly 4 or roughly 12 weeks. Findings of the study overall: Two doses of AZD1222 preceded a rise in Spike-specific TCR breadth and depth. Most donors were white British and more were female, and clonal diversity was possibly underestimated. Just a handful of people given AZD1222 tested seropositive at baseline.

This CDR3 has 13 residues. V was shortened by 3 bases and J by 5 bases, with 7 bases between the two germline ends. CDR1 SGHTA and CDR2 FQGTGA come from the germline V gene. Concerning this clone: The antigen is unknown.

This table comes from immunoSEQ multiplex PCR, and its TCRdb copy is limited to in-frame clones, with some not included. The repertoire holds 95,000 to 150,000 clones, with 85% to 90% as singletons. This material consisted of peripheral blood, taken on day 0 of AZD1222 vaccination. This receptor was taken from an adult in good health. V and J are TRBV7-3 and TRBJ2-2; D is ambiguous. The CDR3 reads CASSLHPTGELFF. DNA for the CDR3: TGTGCCAGCAGCTTGCATCCGACCGGGGAGCTGTTTTTT.